The clone carrying this T cell receptor (beta chain) was counted a few times. Its antigen remains unknown. The TCR library protocol was used to attach unique molecular identifiers. These identifiers were attached to individual cDNA molecules. Each CDR3 protein is one row after TCRdb ran MiXCR on the 5' RACE reads. The sample holds about 31,000 distinct CDR3 sequences, roughly 5% seen once. This specimen belongs to a study of early T cells in non-severe SARS-CoV-2 infection. Study details: Sequenced material consisted of bulk RNA (from unsorted whole blood), and chains were unpaired. Points from the study as a whole: VDJdb matching skewed toward anti-spike CD8 responses, missing private and CD4 specificities.

The CDR3 is 13 residues long. The V and J ends lost 7 bases and 1 base respectively, with 7 bases between them. The chain carries TRBV12-3 or TRBV12-4 and TRBJ2-2; D perhaps matches TRBD1 (6 bases). Material: whole blood. The origin of this receptor is an adult who was a healthcare worker with PCR-confirmed SARS-CoV-2 infection or an uninfected control (not recorded which). The CDR3 DNA follows: TGTGCCAGCACGGACAGGAACACCGGGGAGCTGTTTTTT. Translation: CASTDRNTGELFF.